The source of this T cell receptor (beta chain) is a study of blood T cell repertoires in COVID-19. Turning to the study itself: COVID-19 samples, acute and convalescent, were from the United States, Italy and Spain. Nucleic acid was either cDNA or gDNA, and it came from T cells, B-cell-depleted T cells, or PBMCs.

This clone has just a few counts. J gave up 5 bases and V 1 base, and 6 bases lay outside the gene matches. CDR1 and CDR2 from the germline V gene are SGHTA and FQGNSA. The CDR3 length is 16 residues. Only in-frame clones appear in the TCRdb table, and some are missing; sequencing was by immunoSEQ multiplex PCR. The table has fewer than 200,000 clones, about 85% seen once. The V and J genes are TRBV7-2 and TRBJ1-5, with 9 bases aligning to TRBD1. Sequences were obtained from peripheral blood. The sequence came from a man aged 55 to 70 who had recovered from COVID-19. This chain's CDR3 is CASSLERGQGDQPQHF. DNA of the CDR3: TGTGCCAGCAGCTTAGAGCGGGGACAGGGTGATCAGCCCCAGCATTTT.